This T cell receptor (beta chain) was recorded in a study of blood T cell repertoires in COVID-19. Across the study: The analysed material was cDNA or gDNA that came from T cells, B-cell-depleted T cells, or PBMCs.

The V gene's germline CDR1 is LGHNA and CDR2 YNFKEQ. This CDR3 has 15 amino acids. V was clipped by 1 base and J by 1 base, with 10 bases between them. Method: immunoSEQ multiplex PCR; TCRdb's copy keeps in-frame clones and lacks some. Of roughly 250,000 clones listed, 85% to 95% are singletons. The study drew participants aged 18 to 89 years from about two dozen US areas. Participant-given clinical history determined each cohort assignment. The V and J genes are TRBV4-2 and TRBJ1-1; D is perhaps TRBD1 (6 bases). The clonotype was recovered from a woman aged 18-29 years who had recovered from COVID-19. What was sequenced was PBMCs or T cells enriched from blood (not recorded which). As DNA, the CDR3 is TGTGCCAGCAGCCAAGTGGGGGCGGGGAACACTGAAGCTTTCTTT. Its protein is CASSQVGAGNTEAFF.